The 4 T cell receptor beta chains below were found in one sample sequenced in a study of human T cells and chemical hapten exposure. Time point given: patch test 3, about 24 weeks after DPC sensitization. Treatment given: therapeutic diphenylcyclopropenone sensitization with weekly scalp DPC. Via MiXCR, TCRdb re-called the RACE reads, giving one row per CDR3 protein. The sample lists 95,000 to 150,000 distinct CDR3 sequences; around 11% were seen once. Sequencing used whole blood, obtained in connection with sensitization to the hapten diphenylcyclopropenone (DPC). The receptors shown here come from a woman aged 45 to 65 with alopecia areata. Some clones in this sample may be carry-over from other donors' samples.

This clonotype showed up many times. The chain couples TRBV28 to TRBJ1-6; possible D gene TRBD1, 5 bases. V dropped 10 bases and J dropped 7 bases, with 23 bases sitting between them. Germline CDR1 and CDR2: MDHEN and SYDVKM. The CDR3 runs to 16 residues. Here the CDR3 DNA reads TGTGCCACCGCAACCCCCGGGCAGGGCTTCAATTCACCCCTCCACTTT. This gives the protein CATATPGQGFNSPLHF.

This clonotype was counted between two and nine times. This chain joins TRBV24-1 and TRBJ2-2; D gene ambiguous. CDR3 length equals 15 residues. Germline CDR1 reads KGHDR; CDR2 reads SFDVKD. Trimming removed 1 base from V and 1 base from J, with 6 bases in between. The CDR3 spells CATSDLTGNTGELFF. Written as DNA, the CDR3 is TGTGCCACCAGTGATTTAACCGGGAACACCGGGGAGCTGTTTTTT.

There are a few counts of this clonotype. V and J are TRBV3-1 and TRBJ1-1; D not resolved. This CDR3 spans 12 amino acids. CDR1 is LGHDT and CDR2 is YNNKEL in the germline V gene (reference sequence). Deletions cut 4 bases from V and 9 bases from J, with 12 bases between. The CDR3 region is CASSLPGSQAFF. CDR3 coding DNA: TGTGCCAGCAGCCTCCCGGGAAGTCAAGCTTTCTTT.

The J gene is TRBJ2-1, the V gene TRBV25-1; D may be TRBD2 (5 bases). Deletions cut 5 bases from V and 9 bases from J, with 14 bases between. The CDR3 sequence is 13 residues long. CDR1 and CDR2 (germline): MGHDK, SYGVNS. In nucleotides, the CDR3 is TGTGCCAGCAGTTCCCGGGGTATCGGTGAGCAGTTCTTC. Translation gives CASSSRGIGEQFF. Using reference TRBV25-1 and TRBJ2-1 for the parts outside the CDR3, the full variable domain is EADIYQTPRYLVIGTGKKITLECSQTMGHDKMYWYQQDPGMELHLIHYSYGVNSTEKGDLSSESTVSRIRTEHFPLTLESARPSHTSQYLCASSSRGIGEQFFGPGTRLTVL.